This T cell receptor beta chain was sequenced for a study of shared clonotypes between healthy human individuals. Libraries were prepared by immunoSEQ multiplex PCR; TCRdb keeps only in-frame clonotypes and omits some of them. This sample has a few million clones, with 90% to 97% found just once. On this clone: Other nucleotide sequences from this sample produce the same CDR3.

The CDR3 has 12 residues. Germline values: CDR1 SGHTA, CDR2 FQGNSA. The germline V and J ends were trimmed by 0 bases and 7 bases, with 7 bases remaining between them. This sequence was found in a man aged 18 to 30 in good health. The rearrangement links TRBV7-2 to TRBJ2-7; D not certain. Sequencing used naive CD4+ T cells sorted from blood. Subset of the sample: CD45RA+ positively selected. This CDR3 is CASSLAVGEQYF. CDR3 DNA sequence: TGTGCCAGCAGCTTAGCGGTAGGGGAGCAGTACTTC.